This TCR beta chain stems from a study of blood T cell repertoires in COVID-19. Study-level background: Italy, Spain and the United States were the sources of the convalescent and acute COVID-19 samples. The cDNA or gDNA used as material had been derived from T cells, B-cell-depleted T cells, or PBMCs.

Germline CDR1 MDHEN, CDR2 SYDVKM. V lost 1 base, J lost 5 bases, and 12 bases lay in between. The CDR3 has 15 amino acids. Authors' processing steps: Counts of nucleated cells, estimated from reference gene primer amplification, were obtained. The method was immunoSEQ multiplex PCR; TCRdb's version includes in-frame clones alone and lacks a portion of them. For V, J and clone size, that table is used; D and trimming come from the DNA. Among approximately 77,000 clones, approximately 90% were seen once, and the ten largest hold 4.6%. This clone has only one observation. This TCR was recovered from a man in his fifties or sixties with active COVID-19. The chain couples TRBV28 to TRBJ2-1; D might be TRBD1 (8 bases). Sequences were obtained from peripheral blood. CDR3 in DNA: TGTGCCAGCAGTTTATTAACAGGGGGGGACAATGAGCAGTTCTTC. Encoded protein: CASSLLTGGDNEQFF. The variable domain in full, completed from reference TRBV28 and TRBJ2-1, reads DVKVTQSSRYLVKRTGEKVFLECVQDMDHENMFWYRQDPGLGLRLIYFSYDVKMKEKGDIPEGYSVSREKKERFSLILESASTNQTSMYLCASSLLTGGDNEQFFGPGTRLTVL.